These T cell receptor beta chains were read from a single sample in a study of CD8 T cells in Susac syndrome. A single record per CDR3 protein comes from TCRdb applying MiXCR to the immunoSEQ multiplex PCR reads. The table lists about 180,000 distinct CDR3 sequences, roughly 95% of them singletons. The sequenced sample was CD4+ T cells from PBMCs. All receptors derive from a human donor with multiple sclerosis. Both conserved end residues are part of each CDR3. The order of the fields is clone size, D gene, V gene, J gene, CDR3 DNA, CDR3 protein. A D gene is named only where the DNA matches it firmly. The size of a clone is reported for some rows only, either as once, few or many, or as a class for expanded clones.

clone size: .; D gene: TRBD2; V gene: TRBV29-1; J gene: TRBJ2-1; CDR3 DNA: TGCAGCGTTGGCATAGCGGGGGGGCCCTACAATGAGCAGTTCTTC; CDR3 protein: CSVGIAGGPYNEQFF
clone size: .; D gene: .; V gene: TRBV27; J gene: TRBJ1-6; CDR3 DNA: TGTGCCAGCAGCGCCCAGATAGCACGTCTAAATTCACCCCTCCACTTT; CDR3 protein: CASSAQIARLNSPLHF
clone size: .; D gene: .; V gene: TRBV6-4; J gene: TRBJ2-1; CDR3 DNA: TGTGCCAGCAGTGAGGTAGGGGGGCCGTTGGCTGAGCAGTTCTTC; CDR3 protein: CASSEVGGPLAEQFF
clone size: .; D gene: .; V gene: TRBV5-1; J gene: TRBJ2-3; CDR3 DNA: TGCGCCAGCAGCGAACCTGGGACTTTTAGCACAGATACGCAGTATTTT; CDR3 protein: CASSEPGTFSTDTQYF
clone size: .; D gene: .; V gene: TRBV3-1; J gene: TRBJ1-1; CDR3 DNA: TGTGCCAGCGGCGGCCGGGGAGACACTGAAGCTTTCTTT; CDR3 protein: CASGGRGDTEAFF
clone size: .; D gene: .; V gene: TRBV7-3; J gene: TRBJ2-1; CDR3 DNA: TGTGCCAGCAGCTCAGGACCTGTTCGGAGTTCATACAATGAGCAGTTCTTC; CDR3 protein: CASSSGPVRSSYNEQFF
clone size: .; D gene: TRBD2; V gene: TRBV6-4; J gene: TRBJ2-3; CDR3 DNA: TGTGCCAGCAGTCCCCAAGGAGTAGCGGGGTATACGCAGTATTTT; CDR3 protein: CASSPQGVAGYTQYF
clone size: .; D gene: .; V gene: TRBV4-2; J gene: TRBJ1-6; CDR3 DNA: TGTGCCAGCAGCCTCGACGATGGAAATTCACCCCTCCACTTT; CDR3 protein: CASSLDDGNSPLHF
clone size: .; D gene: .; V gene: TRBV7-9; J gene: TRBJ1-5; CDR3 DNA: TGTGCCAGCAGCTCCCAAAGGGATAATCAGCCCCAGCATTTT; CDR3 protein: CASSSQRDNQPQHF
clone size: .; D gene: .; V gene: TRBV24-1; J gene: TRBJ2-5; CDR3 DNA: TGTGCCACCAGTGATTCGGGGGGCGCTGGGGAGACCCAGTACTTC; CDR3 protein: CATSDSGGAGETQYF
clone size: .; D gene: .; V gene: TRBV28; J gene: TRBJ2-1; CDR3 DNA: TGTGCCAGCACCGGTGAGCAGTTCTTC; CDR3 protein: CASTGEQFF
clone size: .; D gene: .; V gene: TRBV30; J gene: TRBJ1-2; CDR3 DNA: TGTGCCTGGAGTGTACTAGGCAGAACTAACTATGGCTACACCTTC; CDR3 protein: CAWSVLGRTNYGYTF
clone size: .; D gene: .; V gene: TRBV12-3/TRBV12-4; J gene: TRBJ1-3; CDR3 DNA: TGTGCCAGCAGTAGATCGGGACCACTCCCCTCTGGAAACACCATATATTTT; CDR3 protein: CASSRSGPLPSGNTIYF
clone size: .; D gene: TRBD1; V gene: TRBV29-1; J gene: TRBJ2-3; CDR3 DNA: TGCAGCGCCCAGGGGACAGGGGCCACAGATACGCAGTATTTT; CDR3 protein: CSAQGTGATDTQYF
clone size: .; D gene: TRBD1; V gene: TRBV18; J gene: TRBJ2-1; CDR3 DNA: TGTGCCAGCTCGCTCCGGGACAGTGAGCAGTTCTTC; CDR3 protein: CASSLRDSEQFF
clone size: .; D gene: .; V gene: TRBV28; J gene: TRBJ1-5; CDR3 DNA: TGTGCCAGCTCAGGCGGGCGGCAGCCCCAGCATTTT; CDR3 protein: CASSGGRQPQHF
clone size: .; D gene: .; V gene: TRBV6-1; J gene: TRBJ2-7; CDR3 DNA: TGTGCCAGCAGACCGGGCGGCGCCTACGAGCAGTACTTC; CDR3 protein: CASRPGGAYEQYF
clone size: .; D gene: TRBD2; V gene: TRBV29-1; J gene: TRBJ2-1; CDR3 DNA: TGCAGCGTTGACCCAAGTAGCGGGGGTACCTCCTACAATGAGCAGTTCTTC; CDR3 protein: CSVDPSSGGTSYNEQFF
clone size: .; D gene: TRBD1; V gene: TRBV3-1; J gene: TRBJ1-2; CDR3 DNA: TGTGCCAGCAGCCAAGGTTTGGGGTGGACAGGCACTAACTATGGCTACACCTTC; CDR3 protein: CASSQGLGWTGTNYGYTF
clone size: .; D gene: TRBD2; V gene: TRBV7-8; J gene: TRBJ2-1; CDR3 DNA: TGTGCCAGCAGCCCTGGACTAGTCACCTACAATGAGCAGTTCTTC; CDR3 protein: CASSPGLVTYNEQFF
clone size: .; D gene: .; V gene: TRBV7-3; J gene: TRBJ2-5; CDR3 DNA: TGTGCCAGCAGCTTACGGAAGGGAGAGACCCAGTACTTC; CDR3 protein: CASSLRKGETQYF
clone size: .; D gene: TRBD1; V gene: TRBV3-1; J gene: TRBJ1-2; CDR3 DNA: TGTGCCAGCAGCCGTAAGAACGACAGGGCCCCTAACTATGGCTACACCTTC; CDR3 protein: CASSRKNDRAPNYGYTF
clone size: .; D gene: TRBD1; V gene: TRBV5-1; J gene: TRBJ1-1; CDR3 DNA: TGCGCCAGCAGCTTGGTCCCTACAGGGGTTGGGGCTGAAGCTTTCTTT; CDR3 protein: CASSLVPTGVGAEAFF
clone size: .; D gene: TRBD2; V gene: TRBV9; J gene: TRBJ2-7; CDR3 DNA: TGTGCCAGCAGCGCCTCTAGCGGGGGGGCCTACGAGCAGTACTTC; CDR3 protein: CASSASSGGAYEQYF
clone size: .; D gene: TRBD1; V gene: TRBV20-1; J gene: TRBJ1-1; CDR3 DNA: TGCAGTGCGGCCTCGGGACAGAGATACACTGAAGCTTTCTTT; CDR3 protein: CSAASGQRYTEAFF
clone size: .; D gene: .; V gene: TRBV20-1; J gene: TRBJ2-3; CDR3 DNA: TGCAGTGGAGAGGGGGGCGTCGAAGATACGCAGTATTTT; CDR3 protein: CSGEGGVEDTQYF
clone size: .; D gene: TRBD1; V gene: TRBV9; J gene: TRBJ2-2; CDR3 DNA: TGTGCCAGCAGCGCTTATCCCGGGACAGGGGACGGGGAGCTGTTTTTT; CDR3 protein: CASSAYPGTGDGELFF
clone size: .; D gene: .; V gene: TRBV20-1; J gene: TRBJ2-3; CDR3 DNA: TGCAGTGCCCACCAAGGGGCCGACTGGGATACGCAGTATTTT; CDR3 protein: CSAHQGADWDTQYF
clone size: .; D gene: .; V gene: TRBV23-1; J gene: TRBJ2-5; CDR3 DNA: TGCGCCAGCCCAGAGCACATTCCACAAGAGACCCAGTACTTC; CDR3 protein: CASPEHIPQETQYF
clone size: .; D gene: TRBD1; V gene: TRBV29-1; J gene: TRBJ2-3; CDR3 DNA: TGCAGCACAGGGACAGGCACAGATACGCAGTATTTT; CDR3 protein: CSTGTGTDTQYF
clone size: .; D gene: .; V gene: TRBV7-2; J gene: TRBJ2-1; CDR3 DNA: TGTGCCAGCAGCTTAGTCGCTGGTGAGCAGTTCTTC; CDR3 protein: CASSLVAGEQFF
clone size: .; D gene: .; V gene: TRBV2; J gene: TRBJ2-1; CDR3 DNA: TGTGCCAGCAGTACGATGTATCGGAATGAGCAGTTCTTC; CDR3 protein: CASSTMYRNEQFF
clone size: few; D gene: .; V gene: TRBV27; J gene: TRBJ2-5; CDR3 DNA: TGTGCCAGCAGTTTATCGGGTCAAGAGACCCAGTACTTC; CDR3 protein: CASSLSGQETQYF
clone size: .; D gene: .; V gene: TRBV29-1; J gene: TRBJ2-3; CDR3 DNA: TGCAGCGTTGAAGATCGGGTAAGCGGCCCCCGCACAGATACGCAGTATTTT; CDR3 protein: CSVEDRVSGPRTDTQYF
clone size: .; D gene: .; V gene: TRBV29-1; J gene: TRBJ2-3; CDR3 DNA: TGCAGCGTTGGACAGGCCATTTTGGCAGATACGCAGTATTTT; CDR3 protein: CSVGQAILADTQYF
clone size: once; D gene: .; V gene: TRBV5-4; J gene: TRBJ2-2; CDR3 DNA: TGTGCCAGCAGCTCCGGGACTCTCAGAAACACCGGGGAGCTGTTTTTT; CDR3 protein: CASSSGTLRNTGELFF
clone size: .; D gene: .; V gene: TRBV3-1; J gene: TRBJ1-4; CDR3 DNA: TGTGCCAGCAGGCAATCGGACGGCAGAAATGAAAAACTGTTTTTT; CDR3 protein: CASRQSDGRNEKLFF
clone size: .; D gene: .; V gene: TRBV30; J gene: TRBJ1-3; CDR3 DNA: TGTGCCTGGAGTGCGGGAGGAGGCACCATATATTTT; CDR3 protein: CAWSAGGGTIYF
clone size: .; D gene: .; V gene: TRBV7-9; J gene: TRBJ1-1; CDR3 DNA: TGTGCCAGCAGTTATGAACAGGGGAACACTGAAGCTTTCTTT; CDR3 protein: CASSYEQGNTEAFF
clone size: .; D gene: TRBD1; V gene: TRBV5-6; J gene: TRBJ1-1; CDR3 DNA: TGTGCCAGCAGCTTTCGACAGGGCAGCGGGAACACTGAAGCTTTCTTT; CDR3 protein: CASSFRQGSGNTEAFF
clone size: .; D gene: TRBD2; V gene: TRBV4-1; J gene: TRBJ2-7; CDR3 DNA: TGCGCCAGCAGCCAAAGGGCGTCCGGGACTAGCGCCGAGCAGTACTTC; CDR3 protein: CASSQRASGTSAEQYF
clone size: .; D gene: .; V gene: TRBV3-1; J gene: TRBJ1-2; CDR3 DNA: TGTGCCAGCAGCCCAGGGGATCTGGCCGGCTACACCTTC; CDR3 protein: CASSPGDLAGYTF
clone size: .; D gene: .; V gene: TRBV28; J gene: TRBJ1-2; CDR3 DNA: TGTGCCAGCAGTTTATTGCCGGGATCCAATGGCTACACCTTC; CDR3 protein: CASSLLPGSNGYTF
clone size: .; D gene: .; V gene: TRBV14; J gene: TRBJ1-2; CDR3 DNA: TGTGCCAGCAGCCGAGACACGGGGTTGGGCTACACCTTC; CDR3 protein: CASSRDTGLGYTF
clone size: .; D gene: .; V gene: TRBV4-3; J gene: TRBJ2-5; CDR3 DNA: TGCGCCAGCAGCCAAGATGAATTACAGACCCAGTACTTC; CDR3 protein: CASSQDELQTQYF
clone size: .; D gene: .; V gene: TRBV12-3/TRBV12-4; J gene: TRBJ2-3; CDR3 DNA: TGTGCCAGCATATCCCCAGATTACACAGATACGCAGTATTTT; CDR3 protein: CASISPDYTDTQYF
clone size: .; D gene: .; V gene: TRBV9; J gene: TRBJ2-1; CDR3 DNA: TGTGCCAGCAGCGTAGGCGGGGCTCTCAATGAGCAGTTCTTC; CDR3 protein: CASSVGGALNEQFF
clone size: .; D gene: .; V gene: TRBV1; J gene: TRBJ2-1; CDR3 DNA: TGCACCAGCAGAGGGCTAGCGGGGGGAATGAATGAGCAGTTCTTC; CDR3 protein: CTSRGLAGGMNEQFF